The sequence of this T cell receptor (beta chain) was determined in a study of identical twins (dated by TCRdb to the mid-2010s). Regarding the research as a whole: TCR alpha and beta repertoires from monozygotic twins, unrelated adults of various ages and cord blood were deep-sequenced to test whether fetal clonotypes persist. Replicate twin experiments were performed at different times using different library preparation protocols to rule out contamination.

The paper as a whole reports these results and caveats: Out-of-frame TCR alpha sharing in monozygotic twins was systematically underestimated by recombination models, whereas sharing between unrelated individuals was in agreement with the recombination models. A weaker excess of twin sharing was found in beta out-of-frame sequences because the signal-to-noise ratio was lowered by fewer shared sequences. Fewer insertions were carried by abundant cord blood beta clonotypes, a similar but weaker trend appeared in young adult naive repertoires, and no such trend appeared in memory repertoires. Compared with coincidental sharing between unrelated individuals, out-of-frame TCR alpha sequences shared between twins had an excess of sequences with low generation probability. Conclusions relied on cross-sectional statistical analysis, since the same donors could not be followed over many years. Zero-insertion analyses could be partly confounded by invariant T cells such as MAIT and iNKT, though diverse VJ usage argued against such confounding for most clonotypes.

Regarding this clonotype: Its antigen is still unknown. No base qualities exist here, and no much larger clone lies one base off it.

Every donor was a healthy Caucasian. Three pairs of female monozygotic twins, all aged about 18 to 29 years, made up the twin cohort. Positive isolation kits from Invitrogen were used to isolate the CD4+ and CD8+ T cell populations. The library was generated by 5' RACE. Sequencing was carried out with an Illumina HiSeq 2000. A universal primer binding site was added through template switching, and the final cDNA carried a unique molecular identifier so that TCR cDNA molecules could be counted accurately. First-strand cDNA for TCR alpha and beta chains was synthesized from specific primers in the conserved constant-segment region. Each cDNA library was double barcoded, with a SMART-Mk sample barcode plus Illumina barcodes, to control for contamination. TruSeq adapter sequences, together with Illumina sample barcodes, were added in two successive PCR steps. The TCR alpha and beta cDNA libraries were sequenced on the Illumina HiSeq platform using custom primers. The paper's processing steps were these. Raw reads were processed with MiGEC to extract unique molecular identifiers, and MiXCR was used to determine CDR3 positions. For each individual, recombination models were inferred using an EM algorithm with the repgenHMM and IGoR tools. The tcR package in R was used for shared clonotype analysis, with sharing normalized by the product of cloneset sizes. To study raw recombination without the effects of thymic and clonal selection, out-of-frame nonproductive sequences were analyzed. Using fastp at Q25 and MiXCR, TCRdb reprocessed the public reads and kept productive beta chains. Rows matching on CDR3 protein sequence are summarized as one entry with the most common DNA and genes. These V and J calls are TCRdb output, not the study's own analysis. Across this sample there are 500,000 or so distinct CDR3 sequences, with roughly 21% seen only once. The leading ten clones occupy about 0.93% of the sample.

CDR1 and CDR2, looked up from the germline V gene (reference sequence), are DFQATT and SNEGSKA. CDR3 length: 14 amino acids, cysteine to phenylalanine. The CDR3 DNA has 42 bases and is translated from base 1. After removal of 6 bases from V and 6 bases from J, the junction retains 6 bases not matched to a gene. The sample was also linked to a second study, of T cells expressing NK-cell markers. From that second study: In sorted CD3+CD56+NKG2C+, CD3+CD56+NKG2C- and CD3+CD56-NKG2C+ T-cell subsets from 7 to 9 donors, TCR beta-chain repertoires were profiled. Among the eight sequenced donors, seven were HCMV-seropositive and one was HCMV-seronegative. To restrict sorting to alphabetaTCR-expressing T cells, an anti-gammadeltaTCR antibody was added in several experiments. In several donors, the dominant CD3+CD56+NKG2C+ clonotypes were among the top 10 CD8+ clonotypes and accounted for about 1.0-7.5% of CD8+ T cells. Those dominant clonotypes were again the most abundant among CD3+CD56-NKG2C+ cells in several donors, at roughly 25-65%. It remained unclear whether the expanded NKG2C-expressing T cell clones were specific for HCMV antigens. The study sequenced eight donors, all healthy volunteers chosen at random: three men and five women. HCMV serostatus was determined by detecting HCMV-specific IgG in serum with a commercial ELISA kit. MIGEC handled demultiplexing of the reads and grouping by UMI, while MiTCR was used to assemble and quantify clonotypes. Only TCR cDNA sequences supported by at least two reads were kept to exclude erroneous sequences. The tcR package was used for downstream repertoire analysis, and clonotypes were matched across fractions by CDR3 nucleotide sequence plus V segment. VDJmatch was used to annotate antigen specificity against VDJdb, with one amino acid substitution in CDR3 allowed.

The receptor was derived from a woman aged 18 to 35 in good health. The sequence links TRBV20-1 to TRBJ2-3; TRBD2 aligns with 13 central bases. Sequencing was carried out using CD4+ T cells sorted from blood. The CDR3 region has the sequence CSAQPGLAGDTQYF. The DNA sequence follows: TGCAGTGCACAACCGGGACTAGCGGGGGATACGCAGTATTTT.